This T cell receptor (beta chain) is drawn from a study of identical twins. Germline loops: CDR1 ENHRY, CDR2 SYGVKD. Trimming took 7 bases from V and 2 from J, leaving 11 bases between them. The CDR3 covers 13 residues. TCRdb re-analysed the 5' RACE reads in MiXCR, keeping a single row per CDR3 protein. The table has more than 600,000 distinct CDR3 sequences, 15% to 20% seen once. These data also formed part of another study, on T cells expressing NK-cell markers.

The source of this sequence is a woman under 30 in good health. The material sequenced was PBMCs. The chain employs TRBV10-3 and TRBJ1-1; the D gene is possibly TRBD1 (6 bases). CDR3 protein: CAITLQGNTEAFF. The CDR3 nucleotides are TGTGCCATCACTTTACAGGGAAACACTGAAGCTTTCTTT.